The T cell receptor (beta chain) under discussion was sequenced for a study of T cells after yellow fever vaccination. Study summary: For low cell numbers, libraries were made with SMART-Seq v4 Ultra Low Input. Study-level results: Clonotypes found in both CD4 and CD8 compartments made up a small share. Any FACS-sorted repertoire could hold abundant clonotypes that contaminate it from the bulk population. Among sorted memory subsets on day 0, almost all vaccine-responding clonotypes fell below detection.

This clonotype was counted at least ten times. TCRdb used MiXCR to reprocess the 5' RACE reads, holding one entry per CDR3 protein. The table includes 45,000 to 75,000 distinct CDR3 sequences, about 5% detected once. The CDR3 runs 16 residues. CDR1 and CDR2 from the germline V gene are MNHNY and SVGAGI (reference sequence). V was shortened by 6 bases and J by 5 bases, with 23 bases between the two germline ends. The chain is built from TRBV6-6 and TRBJ2-7, with a tentative D call TRBD1 (5 bases). This receptor was obtained from a man between 18 and 29 years old who received the YFV17D yellow fever vaccine. The material sequenced was PBMCs, either bulk or a sorted T-cell subset (CD4+, CD8+, memory, or dextramer-sorted; not recorded which), taken on the day of the yellow fever booster vaccination. CDR3 loop: CASSPRPPTDQHEQYV. DNA of the CDR3: TGTGCCAGCAGCCCAAGGCCCCCGACAGATCAGCACGAGCAGTACGTC.